This entry describes one T cell receptor beta chain. The sample belongs to a study of metastatic and nonmetastatic thyroid tumors. Study details: Repertoire comparisons spanned blood and tumor or nodule tissue from malignant and benign thyroid patients.

Not a single patient had been given any form of treatment at any point before undergoing thyroid surgery. TCRdb ran MiXCR on the PCR reads. Of 20,000 or so clones in the sample, 37% are singletons; the top ten hold about 25%. The CDR3 spans 16 residues. Trimming removed 1 base from V and 6 bases from J, with 18 bases in between. Germline V gene data show CDR1 as SGHAT and CDR2 as FQDESV (reference sequence). The V call is TRBV11-1, the J call TRBJ1-2; perhaps TRBD1 as D (5 bases). The source material was tumor tissue. This receptor was identified in a female donor with papillary thyroid cancer or a benign thyroid nodule (not recorded which). Some clones in this sample may be carry-over from other donors' samples. The CDR3 region has the DNA TGTGCCAGCAGCTTAGTATCCGGGACGATCGGACATGGCTACACCTTC. Encoded protein: CASSLVSGTIGHGYTF.